This T cell receptor (beta chain) was profiled in a study of shared clonotypes between healthy human individuals (dated by TCRdb to 2020 to 2022). Describing the broader study: The cohort included three men and two women between 18 and 49 years of age. For each donor, CD4 naive and CD4 memory were each given three plates, CD8 naive was given two plates, and CD8 memory was given one plate. Between about 0.94 and 8.9 billion PBMCs per donor were obtained by leukapheresis. To increase sequencing depth and limit assay-specific biases, different laboratories used diverse techniques to prepare libraries and sequence TCR repertoires. To estimate repertoire size and how much clonotype sharing occurs between individuals, the study deeply sequenced the blood TCR repertoires of about five healthy adults. On the study overall, not on this receptor specifically: Pairwise subsampling led to the expectation that sequencing depth would affect the degree of clonotype sharing among donors. The small number of donors limited the genetic and exposure-history diversity represented. Clonotypes shared by all four sorted-subset donors showed higher generation probabilities than non-shared clonotypes. When a few donors were compared, the shared fraction of clonotypes was roughly 5% for naive CD4, about 4% for naive CD8, more than 2% for memory CD4, and 0.35% to 0.4% for memory CD8. Sampling was limited to blood, and TCR repertoires in tissue likely differ from TCR repertoires in blood. Incomplete sequencing was indicated by rarefaction of sorted-subset datasets, despite the large sequencing depth. Larger estimated clonotype richness was generally found for naive subsets than for memory subsets.

Using the deep immunoSEQ assay, multiplex PCR amplified TCR CDR3 regions from genomic DNA. Genomic DNA extracted from each cell subset was distributed evenly over all wells of several immunoSEQ 96-well plates, and each plate served as one replicate. For sorted subsets, approximately 200 ng of genomic DNA, equivalent to roughly 33,000 T cell genomes, went into each replicate PCR. Purified libraries were measured with a Qubit 3.0 fluorometer, size-checked on a Bioanalyzer 2100, and measured again with the KAPA Library Quantification kit. Every immunoSEQ 96-well plate was sequenced on a dedicated single-read 150-cycle Illumina NextSeq 550 flow cell. In the paper's pipeline: Because the immunoSEQ output held only junctional sequences and lacked quality scores, the filtering could not match the filtering applied to full-length reads. To assign V/J genes and CDR3, sequences were annotated against IMGT germline references using PyIR, a Python wrapper for IgBLAST v1.9. Any read was removed if the V/J assignment was weak (E-value above 1e-6), the CDR3 was missing, or the read contained stop codons, out-of-frame junctions, or ambiguous translated residues. V3J clonotypes were defined as sequences sharing an identical inferred V gene, J gene, and CDR3 amino acid sequence. Percentage overlap between repertoires was calculated by dividing the number of shared unique clonotypes by the size of the smaller repertoire. Richness of each repertoire was evaluated using RTK rarefaction, the Chao1 estimator, and Recon v2.1 estimates of unobserved clonotypes. OLGA was used to compute generation probabilities for all TCRbeta clonotypes that the gDNA method yielded from a handful of donors. Not all clones reach the TCRdb copy of this immuneACCESS table, which keeps in-frame sequences only. Checked studies attribute under half of the gap to unresolved V genes and leave the rest unexplained. That table gives V, J and clone size, and the DNA gave D and trimming. This sample has approximately 650,000 clones in its table, and roughly 96% of those were observed once. The ten largest clones add up to less than 0.13% of the sample.

Remarks on this clone: The antigen this receptor binds is unknown. No quality values exist for individual bases; no much larger clone is one base distant.

From V the trimming removes 2 bases and from J it removes 3 bases, while the gene matches leave 4 bases of the junction unaccounted for. The CDR3 goes from the cysteine to the phenylalanine over 15 residues. Only the CDR3 part of the read is kept: 45 bases, read in frame from the first base. CDR1 and CDR2, looked up from the germline V gene (reference sequence), are MNHEY and SMNVEV. CD8 naive samples were CD45RO-negative cells positively selected for CCR7, giving a CD45RA+CCR7+ population that excluded TemRA cells. The donors were healthy, HIV-negative adults with no recently reported acute infections or vaccinations. All donors were Caucasian adults living in Nashville, Tennessee, USA. After blood collection by leukapheresis, PBMCs were isolated using Ficoll-Histopaque density gradient centrifugation and then cryopreserved in the vapor phase of liquid nitrogen. Analytical flow cytometry was used to check the purity and quantity of every magnetically sorted T cell population. Genomic DNA was isolated from every sorted fraction and measured by UV absorbance on a Nanodrop 2000c.

The source of this sequence is a woman between 25 and 40 years old in good health. The sequenced material came from naive CD8+ T cells sorted from blood. Sample cell subset or site, as interpreted from the label and publication: CD45RA+CCR7+. Recombination linked TRBV27 to TRBJ2-1, with TRBD2 matching 7 junction bases. The nucleotides read TGTGCCAGCAGTTTAAGCGGGGCCTTCTACAATGAGCAGTTCTTC. It translates to CASSLSGAFYNEQFF.